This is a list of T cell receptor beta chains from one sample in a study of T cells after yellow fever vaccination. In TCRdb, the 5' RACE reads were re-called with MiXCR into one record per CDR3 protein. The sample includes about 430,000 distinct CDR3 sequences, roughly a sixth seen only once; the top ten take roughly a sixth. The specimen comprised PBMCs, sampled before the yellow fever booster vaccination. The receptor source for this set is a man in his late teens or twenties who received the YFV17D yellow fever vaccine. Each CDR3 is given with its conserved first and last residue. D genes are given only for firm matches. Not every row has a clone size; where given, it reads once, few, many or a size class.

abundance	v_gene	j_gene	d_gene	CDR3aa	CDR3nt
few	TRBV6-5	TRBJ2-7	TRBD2	CASSYSISGGYEQYF	TGTGCCAGCAGTTACTCGATTAGCGGGGGCTACGAGCAGTACTTC
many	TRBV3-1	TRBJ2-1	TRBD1	CASSSGGREQFF	TGTGCCAGCAGCTCAGGGGGCCGGGAGCAGTTCTTC
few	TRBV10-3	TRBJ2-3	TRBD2	CAISESSGVTDTQYF	TGTGCCATCAGTGAGTCCAGCGGGGTCACAGATACGCAGTATTTT
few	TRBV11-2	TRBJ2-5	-	CASSLDPGQIQETQYF	TGTGCCAGCAGCTTAGATCCAGGTCAGATCCAAGAGACCCAGTACTTC
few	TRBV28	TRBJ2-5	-	CASSTSWTRETQYF	TGTGCCAGCAGCACCTCCTGGACAAGGGAGACCCAGTACTTC
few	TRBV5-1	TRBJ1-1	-	CASSLKDRHPNTEAFF	TGCGCCAGCAGCTTGAAGGACAGACATCCGAACACTGAAGCTTTCTTT
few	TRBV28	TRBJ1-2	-	CASSRSSAGDYGYTF	TGTGCCAGCAGTCGTTCATCCGCAGGGGACTATGGCTACACCTTC
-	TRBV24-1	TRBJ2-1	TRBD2	CATSGGLAGAGEQFF	TGTGCCACCAGTGGAGGACTAGCGGGGGCGGGTGAGCAGTTCTTC
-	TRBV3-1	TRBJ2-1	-	CASSQGYGGTYNEQFF	TGTGCCAGCAGCCAAGGCTACGGGGGTACCTACAATGAGCAGTTCTTC
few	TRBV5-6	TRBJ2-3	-	CASRWGDTQYF	TGTGCCAGCAGATGGGGAGATACGCAGTATTTT
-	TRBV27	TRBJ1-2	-	CASSLRVGYGYTF	TGTGCCAGCAGTCTCAGGGTTGGCTATGGCTACACCTTC
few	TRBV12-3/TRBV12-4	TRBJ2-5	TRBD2	CASSSWLAGEETQYF	TGTGCCAGCAGTTCATGGCTAGCGGGGGAGGAGACCCAGTACTTC
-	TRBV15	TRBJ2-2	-	CATNANREAGELFF	TGTGCCACCAACGCTAACAGGGAAGCCGGGGAGCTGTTTTTT
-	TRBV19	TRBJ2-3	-	CASSKGRSQGGITDTQYF	TGTGCCAGTAGTAAGGGCCGCTCCCAGGGGGGGATCACAGATACGCAGTATTTT